Listed here are 25 T cell receptor beta chains from one sample, sequenced in a study of graft-versus-host responses after intestinal transplantation. Data came from immunoSEQ multiplex PCR; TCRdb stores just in-frame clones and leaves some out. This sample has tens of thousands of clones, with roughly 90% found just once. This material consisted of bone marrow, taken less than 750 days after intestinal transplantation. The receptors shown here come from a human patient who received an intestinal transplant, so some T cells may come from the graft donor.

The CDR3 is CASSLGSEQFF. CDR3 DNA: TGTGCCAGCAGCCTAGGCAGTGAGCAGTTCTTC. The chain joins TRBV6-5 to TRBJ2-1; D remains ambiguous. Trimming took 6 bases from V and 9 from J, leaving 9 bases between them. CDR1 is MNHEY, CDR2 SVGAGI, per germline. CDR3 length equals 11 residues.

The genes are TRBV14 and TRBJ1-2; D is possibly TRBD1 (6 bases). In germline, CDR1 is SGHDN, CDR2 FVKESK. This CDR3 has 16 amino acids. V was cut by 1 base and J by 3 bases, with 15 bases left in between. CDR3 residues: CASSQGNRVPHYGYTF. For the CDR3, the DNA is TGTGCCAGCAGCCAAGGGAACAGGGTACCTCACTATGGCTACACCTTC.

The rearrangement uses TRBV6-5 and TRBJ1-1; TRBD1 agrees at 11 bases. The CDR3 is 14 residues long. The V segment lost 2 bases and the J segment 7 bases; nucleotides outside the gene matches: 3. Germline V lookup: CDR1 MNHEY, CDR2 SVGAGI. CDR3 DNA sequence: TGTGCCAGCAGTTACCGGGACAGGGGGGATGAAGCTTTCTTT. Its protein is CASSYRDRGDEAFF.

The chain has TRBV6-5 and TRBJ2-2; D is perhaps TRBD1 (5 bases). The germline V gene encodes CDR1 MNHEY and CDR2 SVGAGI. This CDR3 is built from 14 residues. Trimming pared 0 bases from V and 7 bases from J, leaving 9 bases between. This CDR3 is CASSYSTVFGELFF. In DNA form, the CDR3 reads TGTGCCAGCAGTTACTCGACAGTTTTCGGGGAGCTGTTTTTT.

V is TRBV12-5 and J is TRBJ2-1; the match to TRBD2 covers 12 bases. CDR1 and CDR2 from the germline V gene are LGHNT and FRNRAP. The CDR3 has 15 amino acids. Trimming at V came to 4 bases and at J to 7 bases, leaving 5 bases not matched to a gene. Here the CDR3 DNA reads TGTGCTAGTGGTTCGGGACTAGCGGGCTTAAATGAGCAGTTCTTC. It translates to CASGSGLAGLNEQFF.

The chain has TRBV28 and TRBJ2-7; 8 bases are a match to TRBD2. The CDR3 totals 15 residues. Germline CDR1 MDHEN, CDR2 SYDVKM. With V trimmed by 8 bases and J by 0 bases, 9 bases remained unmatched. The CDR3 region has the DNA TGTGCCAGCCGGGGGCTAGCGGGTAACTCCTACGAGCAGTACTTC. Residues: CASRGLAGNSYEQYF.

This clone was seen a single time. The chain has TRBV7-9 and TRBJ2-7; D ambiguous. This CDR3 has 16 residues. The V gene lost 5 bases and the J gene lost 3 bases, with 20 bases spanning the gap. The V gene's germline CDR1 is SEHNR and CDR2 FQNEAQ (reference sequence). CDR3 in DNA: TGTGCCAGCAGCCCGACGTCGACGGCACCCCACTACGAGCAGTACTTC. Protein product: CASSPTSTAPHYEQYF.

V and J are TRBV18 and TRBJ1-6; D remains unclear. The V and J ends lost 3 bases and 9 bases respectively, with 12 bases between them. This CDR3 has 14 residues. Germline values: CDR1 KGHSH, CDR2 LQKENI. CDR3 sequence (DNA): TGTGCCAGCTCACCGGCGGCAGAGGGTTCACCCCTCCACTTT. Protein: CASSPAAEGSPLHF.

This chain joins TRBV4-2 and TRBJ2-2; D is uncertain. The CDR3 consists of 13 residues. Germline V lookup: CDR1 LGHNA, CDR2 YNFKEQ. The V end was cut by 0 bases, the J end by 7 bases, with 6 bases between. Here the CDR3 DNA reads TGTGCCAGCAGCCAAGATATGGTCGGGGAGCTGTTTTTT. Translated: CASSQDMVGELFF.

The chain has TRBV27 and TRBJ2-7; 14 nucleotides align to TRBD2. Trimming removed 5 bases from V and 6 bases from J; junction bases left unmatched: 6. This CDR3 has 15 residues. CDR1 and CDR2 (germline): MNHEY, SMNVEV (reference sequence). Here the CDR3 reads CASSRLAGGRVEQYF. The CDR3 DNA is TGTGCCAGCAGTCGACTAGCGGGAGGGCGGGTCGAGCAGTACTTC.

The chain joins TRBV9 to TRBJ2-3; no definite D call. Germline V gives CDR1 SGDLS, CDR2 YYNGEE. Trimming pared 0 bases from V and 6 bases from J, leaving 11 bases between. This CDR3 has 14 amino acids. The CDR3 nucleotides are TGTGCCAGCAGCGTAGTCTCGTTAGGGGATACGCAGTATTTT. Its protein product is CASSVVSLGDTQYF.

This rearrangement joins TRBV10-2 to TRBJ2-3; D gene ambiguous. This CDR3 contains 15 residues. Per germline, CDR1 WSHSY and CDR2 SAAADI. V was clipped by 5 bases and J by 0 bases, with 12 bases between them. CDR3 residues: CASSRTSLSTDTQYF. The DNA of the CDR3 is TGCGCCAGCAGTCGAACGTCACTTAGCACAGATACGCAGTATTTT.

This clone was seen once. The rearrangement links TRBV5-5 to TRBJ2-5; D is ambiguous. The last part of the DNA fits TRBJ2-7 better; the J call may be wrong. The germline V gene has CDR1 SGHKS and CDR2 YYEKEE (reference sequence). CDR3 size: 17 residues. The CDR3 nucleotides are TGTGCCAGCAGCCCAGCGACCTTGAGCCTCAGATACTACGAGCAGTACTTC. It specifies CASSPATLSLRYYEQYF.

The gene calls are TRBV5-5 and TRBJ1-2, with unresolved D. This CDR3 has 16 residues. Trimming pared 0 bases from V and 0 bases from J, leaving 12 bases between. Germline assignment: CDR1 SGHKS and CDR2 YYEKEE (reference sequence). CDR3 coding DNA: TGTGCCAGCAGCTTGGCCGTTACAGAAGCTAACTATGGCTACACCTTC. This translates into CASSLAVTEANYGYTF.

The chain couples TRBV30 to TRBJ2-1; weak D call: TRBD2 (5 bases). Trimming left V 4 bases short and J 8 bases short, with 9 bases between. The CDR3 extends over 11 amino acids. Per the germline V gene, CDR1 is GTSNPN and CDR2 is SVGIG (reference sequence). This chain's CDR3 is CAWIREYEQFF. The CDR3 DNA follows: TGTGCCTGGATAAGGGAGTATGAGCAGTTCTTC.

V usage is TRBV6-6 and J usage is TRBJ1-1; D is possibly TRBD1 (6 bases). Trimming removed 6 bases at V and 0 bases at J, with 8 bases between. The CDR3 is made up of 13 amino acids. Germline V CDR1 and CDR2: MNHNY, SVGAGI (reference sequence). CDR3 DNA sequence: TGTGCCAGCAGACAGGGACTGAACACTGAAGCTTTCTTT. Protein: CASRQGLNTEAFF.

The V call is TRBV18, the J call TRBJ1-4, with 7 bases matching TRBD1. This CDR3 has 14 residues. The ends lost 2 bases at V and 7 bases at J; junction bases unmatched: 4. CDR1 and CDR2 (germline): KGHSH, LQKENI. In DNA form, the CDR3 reads TGTGCCAGCTCACCAAGGGGGCAGAGTGAAAAACTGTTTTTT. It yields the protein CASSPRGQSEKLFF.

V and J are TRBV14 and TRBJ1-3; no reliable D call. Germline-derived CDR1 and CDR2 are SGHDN and FVKESK. The CDR3 totals 12 residues. The germline V and J ends were trimmed by 4 bases and 7 bases, with 8 bases remaining between them. DNA of the CDR3: TGTGCCAGCAGCCCGAGTCTGAACACCATATATTTT. Translated: CASSPSLNTIYF.

The V call is TRBV6-5, the J call TRBJ2-1; 9 bases are a match to TRBD1. The CDR3 has 14 amino acids. Germline values: CDR1 MNHEY, CDR2 SVGAGI. V shed 6 bases, J shed 4 bases, and the junction held 4 bases outside the gene matches. The CDR3 DNA follows: TGTGCCAGCAGCACAGGGGGCGGGTACAATGAGCAGTTCTTC. Its protein is CASSTGGGYNEQFF.

The chain carries TRBV5-1 and TRBJ2-1; 9 bases map to TRBD1. Germline values: CDR1 SGHRS, CDR2 YFSETQ. The CDR3 runs to 14 residues. V shed 2 bases, J shed 7 bases, and the junction held 4 bases outside the gene matches. DNA for the CDR3: TGCGCCAGCAGCTTTTGGACAGGGGTTAATGAGCAGTTCTTC. Protein product: CASSFWTGVNEQFF.

The chain carries TRBV6-6 and TRBJ1-2; no clear D. V lost 0 bases and J lost 2, with 7 bases in between. Germline CDR1 reads MNHNY; CDR2 reads SVGAGI (reference sequence). The CDR3 totals 14 residues. The DNA for the CDR3 is TGTGCCAGCAGTTACTCGCACGAAAACTATGGCTACACCTTC. Translating gives CASSYSHENYGYTF.

The rearrangement joins TRBV6-5 to TRBJ1-5; tentatively, D is TRBD1 (5 bases). The germline gives CDR1 MNHEY, CDR2 SVGAGI. Between the trimmed V and J ends, which lost 0 bases and 2 bases, there was a span of 11 bases. This CDR3 has 16 amino acids. CDR3 nucleotides: TGTGCCAGCAGTTACTCGGGTCCGACAGGCAATCAGCCCCAGCATTTT. The encoded protein is CASSYSGPTGNQPQHF.

The V and J genes are TRBV30 and TRBJ1-4; no clear D. V was clipped by 0 bases and J by 8 bases, with 16 bases between them. CDR3 length equals 15 residues. Germline loops: CDR1 GTSNPN, CDR2 SVGIG (reference sequence). CDR3 protein: CAWSVGSGSREKLFF. CDR3 DNA: TGTGCCTGGAGTGTAGGGTCAGGATCTCGGGAAAAACTGTTTTTT.

The chain couples TRBV9 to TRBJ1-4; D unresolved. Germline CDR1 reads SGDLS; CDR2 reads YYNGEE. V was pared by 4 bases and J by 8 bases, with 21 bases between. The CDR3 contains 16 residues. The DNA for the CDR3 is TGTGCCAGCAGCACCCAAGAGGCGGCAACGGTGGAAAAACTGTTTTTT. The encoded protein is CASSTQEAATVEKLFF.

The rearrangement joins TRBV5-4 to TRBJ2-5; TRBD2 agrees at 7 bases. The V and J ends lost 7 bases and 3 bases, in that order; junction bases with no gene match: 12. Germline V CDR1 and CDR2: SGHNT, YYREEE (reference sequence). This CDR3 region has 15 residues. CDR3 region: CASGREGGGEETQYF. The DNA of the CDR3 is TGTGCCAGCGGCAGGGAAGGCGGGGGAGAAGAGACCCAGTACTTC.